Following are 10 T cell receptor beta chains from one sample sequenced in a study of blood T cells in healthy people across ages. Next came a second PCR, run for about 7 to 12 cycles, which used a sample-barcoded 5' primer along with a J-beta primer mix. TCRdb processed the 5' RACE reads anew with MiXCR; each CDR3 protein has one entry. The sample lists some 1.4 million distinct CDR3 sequences, 42% seen once, with roughly 8.2% in the top ten. The sample was blood. Receptors were obtained from a woman between 18 and 29 years old in good health.

As regards this clonotype: A much larger clone is a single base away; this may be a read error. The gene calls are TRBV3-1 and TRBJ1-2; D is ambiguous. The CDR3 is 11 residues long. In germline, CDR1 is LGHDT, CDR2 YNNKEL (reference sequence). The CDR3 coding sequence is TGTGCCAGCAGCCTGCGCTATGACTACACCTTC. Translated, it gives CASSLRYDYTF.

The chain is built from TRBV29-1 and TRBJ2-3, with D perhaps TRBD1 (6 bases). Trimming shortened V by 7 bases and J by 5 bases, and 19 bases separated the two germline ends. The length of the CDR3 is 14 residues. Germline lookup yields CDR1 SQVTM and CDR2 ANQGSEA. CDR3 DNA sequence: TGCAGCGCCCGAACAGGGCCCCTGAGAGATACGCAGTATTTT. Protein sequence: CSARTGPLRDTQYF.

CDR3 in DNA: TGTGCCACCAGCAGAGAAGCCGGGCACACTTACGAGCAGTACTTC. It codes for CATSREAGHTYEQYF. The J gene is TRBJ2-7, the V gene TRBV15; the D is unclear. This CDR3 contains 15 residues. Germline values: CDR1 LNHNV, CDR2 YYDKDF (reference sequence). V lost 0 bases and J lost 4, with 13 bases in between.

This chain connects TRBV12-3 or TRBV12-4 to TRBJ2-7; D is ambiguous. TRBJ2-5 matches the DNA end more closely, so the J call is doubtful. This CDR3 spans 13 amino acids. The DNA for the CDR3 is TGTGCCAGCAGGAAACAAGCAAGGGAGACCCAGTACTTC. Translated: CASRKQARETQYF.

The J gene is TRBJ2-1, the V gene TRBV20-1; 7 nucleotides match TRBD2. The CDR3 has 13 amino acids. J lost 6 bases, V lost 3 bases, and 5 bases had no gene match. Germline CDR1 is DFQATT and CDR2 is SNEGSKA (reference sequence). CDR3 nucleotides: TGCAGTGCTAGGGTGGGAGGGACCAATGAGCAGTTCTTC. This sequence encodes CSARVGGTNEQFF.

This clonotype was seen only a few times. The chain links TRBV27 to TRBJ2-3; perhaps TRBD1 as D (6 bases). The CDR3 sequence is 16 residues long. The germline V gene has CDR1 MNHEY and CDR2 SMNVEV (reference sequence). The V and J ends lost 2 bases and 2 bases respectively, with 14 bases between them. CDR3 protein: CASSLRGRGATDTQYF. DNA of the CDR3: TGTGCCAGCAGTTTAAGAGGCAGGGGCGCCACAGATACGCAGTATTTT.

The V and J genes are TRBV5-1 and TRBJ1-2; D ambiguous. Germline CDR1 SGHRS, CDR2 YFSETQ. Trimming shortened V by 1 base and J by 6 bases, and 13 bases separated the two germline ends. CDR3 length equals 14 residues. DNA of the CDR3: TGCGCCAGCAGCTTGTCGTGGGCAGTGAATGGCTACACCTTC. Amino acid sequence: CASSLSWAVNGYTF.

The chain links TRBV7-2 to TRBJ2-7; tentatively, D is TRBD2 (5 bases). V lost 7 bases to trimming and J lost 0 bases, with 13 bases between them. Germline V gives CDR1 SGHTA, CDR2 FQGNSA. CDR3 length equals 14 residues. The CDR3 is CASTKRGSSYEQYF. Here the CDR3 DNA reads TGTGCCAGCACCAAGAGAGGGTCCTCCTACGAGCAGTACTTC.

This chain uses TRBV5-1 with TRBJ2-5; TRBD1 aligns across 9 bases. The V and J ends lost 4 bases and 3 bases, in that order; junction bases with no gene match: 7. Per germline, CDR1 SGHRS and CDR2 YFSETQ. The CDR3 length is 15 residues. The DNA for the CDR3 is TGCGCCAGCAGCACAAGCACAGGGGGCGAAGAGACCCAGTACTTC. Translated, it gives CASSTSTGGEETQYF.

This clonotype was seen a handful of times. The CDR3 DNA is TGTGCCAGCAGCCGACAGGGTTCTAATGAAAAACTGTTTTTT. It yields the protein CASSRQGSNEKLFF. The chain uses TRBV12-3 or TRBV12-4 and TRBJ1-4; TRBD1 matches at 7 bases. This CDR3 has 14 residues. V lost 6 bases, J lost 3 bases, and 4 bases stayed unmatched.